The rows below give T cell receptor beta chains drawn from one sample of a study of T-cell memory formation after mild COVID-19. TCRdb used MiXCR to reprocess the 5' RACE reads, holding one entry per CDR3 protein. The table has 250,000 or so distinct CDR3 sequences, approximately 9% seen once. The sequencing input was PBMCs or a T cell subset sorted from them (not recorded which). The receptor set was obtained from a man younger than 35 who had mild COVID-19 (a few samples of this study predate the infection). Cell type and time point are not known. Both conserved end residues are part of each CDR3. A D gene is named only where the DNA matches it firmly. Size is omitted from some rows. Given values are once, few, many or a class for expanded clones.

V gene,clone size,D gene,J gene,CDR3 protein,CDR3 DNA
TRBV24-1,NA,TRBD1,TRBJ1-5,CATSAGGALNQPQHF,TGTGCCACCAGTGCAGGGGGAGCGCTAAATCAGCCCCAGCATTTT
TRBV5-6,few,NA,TRBJ2-2,CASRPTGTTGELFF,TGTGCCAGCAGACCTACAGGGACCACCGGGGAGCTGTTTTTT
TRBV6-5,few,NA,TRBJ2-3,CASSSSQGPLTDTQYF,TGTGCCAGCAGTTCATCTCAGGGGCCCCTCACAGATACGCAGTATTTT
TRBV6-2/TRBV6-3,few,NA,TRBJ2-5,CASRNRVRETQYF,TGTGCCAGCAGAAACAGGGTCCGAGAGACCCAGTACTTC
TRBV5-4,once,NA,TRBJ2-4,CASSPVPQEKNIQYF,TGTGCCAGCAGCCCGGTCCCACAGGAAAAAAACATTCAGTACTTC
TRBV27,NA,NA,TRBJ2-5,CASSTGRQETQYF,TGTGCCAGCAGTACAGGACGCCAAGAGACCCAGTACTTC
TRBV9,few,NA,TRBJ2-1,CASSLRTNEQFF,TGTGCCAGCAGCCTCAGGACCAATGAGCAGTTCTTC
TRBV3-1,NA,NA,TRBJ2-5,CASSQAAGGETQYF,TGTGCCAGCAGCCAAGCGGCCGGGGGTGAGACCCAGTACTTC
TRBV29-1,NA,TRBD1,TRBJ2-3,CSADGQGDTQYF,TGCAGCGCCGACGGACAGGGGGATACGCAGTATTTT
TRBV5-1,few,TRBD1,TRBJ2-3,CASSLYRTGGVTDTQYF,TGCGCCAGCAGCTTGTATAGGACAGGGGGCGTCACAGATACGCAGTATTTT
TRBV4-2,few,NA,TRBJ1-1,CASSQERGEAFF,TGTGCCAGCAGCCAAGAAAGGGGCGAAGCTTTCTTT
TRBV7-3,many,TRBD2,TRBJ2-5,CASSLAGVDQETQYF,TGTGCCAGCAGCCTAGCGGGGGTGGACCAAGAGACCCAGTACTTC
TRBV9,few,NA,TRBJ2-7,CASSVGGGTEQYF,TGTGCCAGCAGCGTAGGTGGGGGGACCGAGCAGTACTTC
TRBV5-1,NA,NA,TRBJ2-7,CASSLETASYEQYF,TGCGCCAGCAGCTTGGAGACTGCCTCCTACGAGCAGTACTTC
TRBV20-1,NA,NA,TRBJ2-7,CSARMATNSYEQYF,TGCAGTGCTAGAATGGCGACTAATTCCTACGAGCAGTACTTC
TRBV12-3/TRBV12-4,NA,NA,TRBJ1-1,CASSLGLGGNTEAFF,TGTGCCAGCAGTTTAGGACTGGGGGGCAACACTGAAGCTTTCTTT
TRBV6-5,many,NA,TRBJ2-5,CASSYQQGRETQYF,TGTGCCAGCAGTTACCAACAGGGGAGGGAGACCCAGTACTTC
TRBV25-1,NA,NA,TRBJ1-1,CASSPVGLLEAFF,TGTGCCAGCTCTCCCGTCGGACTGTTGGAAGCTTTCTTT
TRBV4-1,NA,NA,TRBJ2-7,CASSQDFGRSYEQYF,TGCGCCAGCAGCCAAGATTTCGGCAGATCCTACGAGCAGTACTTC
TRBV20-1,few,TRBD1,TRBJ1-2,CSARETGESYYGYTF,TGCAGTGCTAGGGAGACAGGGGAATCCTACTATGGCTACACCTTC
TRBV7-9,few,TRBD1,TRBJ2-3,CASSSLRTGDGTDTQYF,TGTGCCAGCAGCTCCCTTAGGACAGGGGACGGCACAGATACGCAGTATTTT
TRBV20-1,many,TRBD1,TRBJ2-3,CSAIPGTGVKDTQYF,TGCAGTGCTATACCCGGGACAGGGGTAAAAGATACGCAGTATTTT
TRBV2,NA,TRBD1,TRBJ2-3,CASSESLTGLHTDTQYF,TGTGCCAGCAGTGAGAGTTTGACAGGGTTGCACACAGATACGCAGTATTTT
TRBV2,NA,NA,TRBJ1-5,CASSPGTSNQPQHF,TGTGCCAGCAGTCCGGGTACTAGCAATCAGCCCCAGCATTTT
TRBV20-1,NA,TRBD1,TRBJ2-7,CSASGTGGYEQYF,TGCAGTGCTTCCGGGACAGGGGGCTACGAGCAGTACTTC
TRBV12-3/TRBV12-4,NA,TRBD1,TRBJ1-6,CASSQTGGSSPLHF,TGTGCCAGCAGTCAAACAGGGGGCAGTTCACCCCTCCACTTT
TRBV7-2,NA,NA,TRBJ2-4,CASSLGRAQNIQYF,TGTGCCAGCAGCTTAGGAAGGGCCCAAAACATTCAGTACTTC
TRBV7-8,NA,NA,TRBJ1-6,CASSPLGESPLHF,TGTGCCAGCAGCCCGCTCGGGGAGTCACCCCTCCACTTT
TRBV6-2/TRBV6-3,few,NA,TRBJ2-1,CASSPGSVRRF,TGTGCCAGCAGCCCGGGATCGGTGAGGAGGTTC
TRBV10-3,few,TRBD2,TRBJ2-5,CAISESGLAGMETQYF,TGTGCCATCAGTGAGTCAGGCCTAGCGGGGATGGAGACCCAGTACTTC
TRBV28,few,NA,TRBJ2-1,CASCGTVDNEQFF,TGTGCCAGCTGCGGGACGGTCGACAATGAGCAGTTCTTC
TRBV2,few,NA,TRBJ1-1,CASRRTLDPEAFF,TGTGCCAGCAGGAGGACCCTCGACCCTGAAGCTTTCTTT
TRBV20-1,NA,NA,TRBJ2-5,CSARGSGLQETQYF,TGCAGTGCTAGAGGCAGTGGCCTCCAAGAGACCCAGTACTTC
TRBV7-9,few,NA,TRBJ1-6,CASSLAGNSPLHF,TGTGCCAGCAGCTTAGCCGGGAATTCACCCCTCCACTTT
TRBV2,NA,NA,TRBJ1-5,CATNDGEAQHF,TGTGCCACCAATGACGGGGAGGCCCAGCATTTT
TRBV12-3/TRBV12-4,many,NA,TRBJ1-1,CASSRTEAFF,TGTGCCAGCAGCCGTACTGAAGCTTTCTTT
TRBV20-1,few,TRBD2,TRBJ2-3,CRPGLAGSTDTQYF,TGCAGGCCGGGACTAGCGGGAAGCACAGATACGCAGTATTTT
TRBV2,few,TRBD2,TRBJ2-5,CASSASLAGEETQYF,TGTGCCAGCAGTGCTTCGCTAGCGGGGGAAGAGACCCAGTACTTC
TRBV12-3/TRBV12-4,NA,NA,TRBJ1-3,CASSRGGAGNTIYF,TGTGCCAGCAGCCGAGGGGGGGCAGGAAACACCATATATTTT
TRBV6-5,once,NA,TRBJ2-3,CASSYRTPGTAAYSTDTQYF,TGTGCCAGCAGTTACCGAACCCCCGGGACGGCGGCCTATAGCACAGATACGCAGTATTTT
TRBV12-3/TRBV12-4,many,NA,TRBJ1-1,CASSLGAGNTEAFF,TGTGCCAGCAGTTTAGGAGCGGGGAACACTGAAGCTTTCTTT
TRBV5-4,few,TRBD1,TRBJ1-2,CASSWPGQGAHGYTF,TGTGCCAGCAGCTGGCCGGGACAGGGGGCGCATGGCTACACCTTC
TRBV15,many,NA,TRBJ2-5,CATSRDGSGETQYF,TGTGCCACCAGCAGAGATGGGTCGGGAGAGACCCAGTACTTC
TRBV7-8,NA,NA,TRBJ2-7,CASSLGFIQGKDEQYF,TGTGCCAGCAGCTTAGGCTTTATCCAGGGCAAGGACGAGCAGTACTTC
TRBV7-9,many,TRBD2,TRBJ2-3,CASTPTTRLAVSTDTQYF,TGTGCCAGCACCCCTACGACCCGACTAGCGGTATCCACAGATACGCAGTATTTT
TRBV7-3,many,NA,TRBJ2-1,CASSLYSRGNEQFF,TGTGCCAGCAGCTTATATTCCAGGGGAAATGAGCAGTTCTTC
TRBV20-1,few,TRBD1,TRBJ1-2,CSARDRGLNGYTF,TGCAGTGCCAGGGACAGGGGGCTGAATGGCTACACCTTC
TRBV10-1,few,NA,TRBJ2-4,CASSSDPAGIQYF,TGCGCCAGCAGTTCCGACCCCGCGGGCATTCAGTACTTC
TRBV7-9,few,TRBD2,TRBJ2-1,CAISSPSGKRTYNEQFF,TGTGCCATCAGTAGCCCTAGCGGGAAGAGGACCTACAATGAGCAGTTCTTC
TRBV11-1,few,NA,TRBJ2-5,CASSLREETQYF,TGTGCCAGCAGCTTACGGGAAGAGACCCAGTACTTC
TRBV12-3/TRBV12-4,NA,TRBD2,TRBJ2-3,CASSTNSGGTLDTQYF,TGTGCCAGCAGCACTAATAGCGGGGGAACTCTAGATACGCAGTATTTT
TRBV10-3,NA,TRBD2,TRBJ2-3,CAISESASGGTDTQYF,TGTGCCATCAGTGAGTCAGCTAGCGGGGGAACAGATACGCAGTATTTT
TRBV6-5,NA,NA,TRBJ2-7,CASSSFGRRDYEQYF,TGTGCCAGCAGTTCCTTTGGTCGCAGGGATTACGAGCAGTACTTC